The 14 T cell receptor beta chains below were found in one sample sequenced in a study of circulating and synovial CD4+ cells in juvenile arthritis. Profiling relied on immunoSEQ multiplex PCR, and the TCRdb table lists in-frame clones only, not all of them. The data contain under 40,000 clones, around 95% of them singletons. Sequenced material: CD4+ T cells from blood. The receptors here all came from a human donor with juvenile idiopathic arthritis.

The CDR3 region is CASGLVRHSRGQNTEAFF. The DNA of the CDR3 is TGTGCTAGTGGTTTGGTACGACACTCCAGGGGACAGAACACTGAAGCTTTCTTT. This rearrangement joins TRBV12-5 to TRBJ1-1; maybe TRBD1 (6 bases). The germline V gene has CDR1 LGHNT and CDR2 FRNRAP. The CDR3 consists of 18 residues. V was trimmed by 0 bases and J by 1 base, leaving 18 bases between them.

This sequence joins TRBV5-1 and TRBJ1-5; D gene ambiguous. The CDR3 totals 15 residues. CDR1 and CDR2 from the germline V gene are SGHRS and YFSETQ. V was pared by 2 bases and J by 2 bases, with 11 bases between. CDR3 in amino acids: CASSFDGAGNQPQHF. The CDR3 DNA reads TGCGCCAGCAGCTTTGACGGAGCAGGCAATCAGCCCCAGCATTTT.

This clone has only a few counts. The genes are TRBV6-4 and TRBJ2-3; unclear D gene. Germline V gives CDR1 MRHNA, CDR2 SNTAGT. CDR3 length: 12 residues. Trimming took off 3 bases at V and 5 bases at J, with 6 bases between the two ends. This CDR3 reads CASSDRGDTQYF. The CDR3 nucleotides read TGTGCCAGCAGTGATAGAGGAGATACGCAGTATTTT.

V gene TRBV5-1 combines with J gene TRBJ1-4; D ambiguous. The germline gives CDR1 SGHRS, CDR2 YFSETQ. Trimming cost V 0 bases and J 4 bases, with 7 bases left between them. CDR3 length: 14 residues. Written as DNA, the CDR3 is TGCGCCAGCAGCTTGGCCCCGGTTAATGAAAAACTGTTTTTT. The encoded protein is CASSLAPVNEKLFF.

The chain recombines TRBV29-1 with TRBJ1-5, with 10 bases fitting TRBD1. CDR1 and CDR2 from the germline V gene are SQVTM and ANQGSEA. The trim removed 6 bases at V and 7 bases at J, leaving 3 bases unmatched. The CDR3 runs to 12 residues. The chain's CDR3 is CSVGQGGQPQHF. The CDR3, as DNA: TGCAGCGTAGGACAGGGGGGCCAGCCCCAGCATTTT. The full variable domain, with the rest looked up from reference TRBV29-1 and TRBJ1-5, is SAVISQKPSRDICQRGTSLTIQCQVDSQVTMMFWYRQQPGQSLTLIATANQGSEATYESGFVIDKFPISRPNLTFSTLTVSNMSPEDSSIYLCSVGQGGQPQHFGDGTRLSIL.

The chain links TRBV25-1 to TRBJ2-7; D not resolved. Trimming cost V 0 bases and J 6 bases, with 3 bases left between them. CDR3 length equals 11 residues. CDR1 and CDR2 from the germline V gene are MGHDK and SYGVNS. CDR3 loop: CASSEYGEQYF. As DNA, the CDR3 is TGTGCCAGCAGTGAATACGGCGAGCAGTACTTC.

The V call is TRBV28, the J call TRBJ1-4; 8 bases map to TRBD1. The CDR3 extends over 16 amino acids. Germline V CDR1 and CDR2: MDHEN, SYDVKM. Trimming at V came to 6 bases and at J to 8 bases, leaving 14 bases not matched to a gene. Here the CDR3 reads CASSRQSAGGREKLFF. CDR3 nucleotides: TGTGCCAGCAGCCGACAGTCGGCAGGGGGCAGGGAAAAACTGTTTTTT.

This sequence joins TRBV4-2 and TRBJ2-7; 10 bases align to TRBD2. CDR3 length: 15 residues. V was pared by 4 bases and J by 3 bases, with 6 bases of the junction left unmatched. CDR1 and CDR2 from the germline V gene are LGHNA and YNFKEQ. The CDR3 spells CASSPASGRNYEQYF. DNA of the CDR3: TGTGCCAGCAGCCCAGCTAGCGGGAGAAACTACGAGCAGTACTTC.

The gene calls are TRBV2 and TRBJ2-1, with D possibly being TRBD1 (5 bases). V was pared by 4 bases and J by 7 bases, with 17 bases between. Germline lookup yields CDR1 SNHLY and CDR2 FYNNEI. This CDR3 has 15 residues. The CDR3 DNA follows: TGTGCCAGCAGTGTTCGCAGGGCCGGGTTAAATGAGCAGTTCTTC. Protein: CASSVRRAGLNEQFF.

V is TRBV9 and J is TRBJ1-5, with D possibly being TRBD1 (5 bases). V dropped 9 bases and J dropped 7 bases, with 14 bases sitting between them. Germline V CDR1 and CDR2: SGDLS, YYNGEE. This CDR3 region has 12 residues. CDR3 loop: CANRRGGQPQHF. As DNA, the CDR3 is TGTGCCAACAGGAGGGGAGGGCAGCCCCAGCATTTT.

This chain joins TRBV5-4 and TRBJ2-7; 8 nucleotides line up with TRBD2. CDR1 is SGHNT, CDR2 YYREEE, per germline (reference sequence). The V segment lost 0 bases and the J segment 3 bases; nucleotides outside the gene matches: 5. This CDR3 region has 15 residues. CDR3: CASSLDAGGSYEQYF. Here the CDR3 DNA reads TGTGCCAGCAGCTTGGATGCGGGAGGTAGCTACGAGCAGTACTTC.

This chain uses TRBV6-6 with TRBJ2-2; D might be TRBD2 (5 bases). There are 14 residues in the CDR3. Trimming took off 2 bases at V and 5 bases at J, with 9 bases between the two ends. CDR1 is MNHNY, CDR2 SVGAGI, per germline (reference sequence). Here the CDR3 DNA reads TGTGCCAGCAGTTACGCCCGAGGGACCGGGGAGCTGTTTTTT. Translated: CASSYARGTGELFF.

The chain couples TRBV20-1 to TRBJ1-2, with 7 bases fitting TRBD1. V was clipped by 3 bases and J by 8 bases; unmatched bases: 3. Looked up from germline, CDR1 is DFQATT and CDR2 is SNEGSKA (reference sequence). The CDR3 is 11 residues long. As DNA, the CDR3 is TGCAGTGCTAGGGGGACAGCCGGCTACACCTTC. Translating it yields CSARGTAGYTF.

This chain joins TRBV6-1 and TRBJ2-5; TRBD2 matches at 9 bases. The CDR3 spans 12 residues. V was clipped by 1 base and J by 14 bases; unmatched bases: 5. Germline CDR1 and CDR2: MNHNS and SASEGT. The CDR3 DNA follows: TGTGCCAGCAGTGAAGGGGGACTAGCTTTTTACTTC. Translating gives CASSEGGLAFYF.